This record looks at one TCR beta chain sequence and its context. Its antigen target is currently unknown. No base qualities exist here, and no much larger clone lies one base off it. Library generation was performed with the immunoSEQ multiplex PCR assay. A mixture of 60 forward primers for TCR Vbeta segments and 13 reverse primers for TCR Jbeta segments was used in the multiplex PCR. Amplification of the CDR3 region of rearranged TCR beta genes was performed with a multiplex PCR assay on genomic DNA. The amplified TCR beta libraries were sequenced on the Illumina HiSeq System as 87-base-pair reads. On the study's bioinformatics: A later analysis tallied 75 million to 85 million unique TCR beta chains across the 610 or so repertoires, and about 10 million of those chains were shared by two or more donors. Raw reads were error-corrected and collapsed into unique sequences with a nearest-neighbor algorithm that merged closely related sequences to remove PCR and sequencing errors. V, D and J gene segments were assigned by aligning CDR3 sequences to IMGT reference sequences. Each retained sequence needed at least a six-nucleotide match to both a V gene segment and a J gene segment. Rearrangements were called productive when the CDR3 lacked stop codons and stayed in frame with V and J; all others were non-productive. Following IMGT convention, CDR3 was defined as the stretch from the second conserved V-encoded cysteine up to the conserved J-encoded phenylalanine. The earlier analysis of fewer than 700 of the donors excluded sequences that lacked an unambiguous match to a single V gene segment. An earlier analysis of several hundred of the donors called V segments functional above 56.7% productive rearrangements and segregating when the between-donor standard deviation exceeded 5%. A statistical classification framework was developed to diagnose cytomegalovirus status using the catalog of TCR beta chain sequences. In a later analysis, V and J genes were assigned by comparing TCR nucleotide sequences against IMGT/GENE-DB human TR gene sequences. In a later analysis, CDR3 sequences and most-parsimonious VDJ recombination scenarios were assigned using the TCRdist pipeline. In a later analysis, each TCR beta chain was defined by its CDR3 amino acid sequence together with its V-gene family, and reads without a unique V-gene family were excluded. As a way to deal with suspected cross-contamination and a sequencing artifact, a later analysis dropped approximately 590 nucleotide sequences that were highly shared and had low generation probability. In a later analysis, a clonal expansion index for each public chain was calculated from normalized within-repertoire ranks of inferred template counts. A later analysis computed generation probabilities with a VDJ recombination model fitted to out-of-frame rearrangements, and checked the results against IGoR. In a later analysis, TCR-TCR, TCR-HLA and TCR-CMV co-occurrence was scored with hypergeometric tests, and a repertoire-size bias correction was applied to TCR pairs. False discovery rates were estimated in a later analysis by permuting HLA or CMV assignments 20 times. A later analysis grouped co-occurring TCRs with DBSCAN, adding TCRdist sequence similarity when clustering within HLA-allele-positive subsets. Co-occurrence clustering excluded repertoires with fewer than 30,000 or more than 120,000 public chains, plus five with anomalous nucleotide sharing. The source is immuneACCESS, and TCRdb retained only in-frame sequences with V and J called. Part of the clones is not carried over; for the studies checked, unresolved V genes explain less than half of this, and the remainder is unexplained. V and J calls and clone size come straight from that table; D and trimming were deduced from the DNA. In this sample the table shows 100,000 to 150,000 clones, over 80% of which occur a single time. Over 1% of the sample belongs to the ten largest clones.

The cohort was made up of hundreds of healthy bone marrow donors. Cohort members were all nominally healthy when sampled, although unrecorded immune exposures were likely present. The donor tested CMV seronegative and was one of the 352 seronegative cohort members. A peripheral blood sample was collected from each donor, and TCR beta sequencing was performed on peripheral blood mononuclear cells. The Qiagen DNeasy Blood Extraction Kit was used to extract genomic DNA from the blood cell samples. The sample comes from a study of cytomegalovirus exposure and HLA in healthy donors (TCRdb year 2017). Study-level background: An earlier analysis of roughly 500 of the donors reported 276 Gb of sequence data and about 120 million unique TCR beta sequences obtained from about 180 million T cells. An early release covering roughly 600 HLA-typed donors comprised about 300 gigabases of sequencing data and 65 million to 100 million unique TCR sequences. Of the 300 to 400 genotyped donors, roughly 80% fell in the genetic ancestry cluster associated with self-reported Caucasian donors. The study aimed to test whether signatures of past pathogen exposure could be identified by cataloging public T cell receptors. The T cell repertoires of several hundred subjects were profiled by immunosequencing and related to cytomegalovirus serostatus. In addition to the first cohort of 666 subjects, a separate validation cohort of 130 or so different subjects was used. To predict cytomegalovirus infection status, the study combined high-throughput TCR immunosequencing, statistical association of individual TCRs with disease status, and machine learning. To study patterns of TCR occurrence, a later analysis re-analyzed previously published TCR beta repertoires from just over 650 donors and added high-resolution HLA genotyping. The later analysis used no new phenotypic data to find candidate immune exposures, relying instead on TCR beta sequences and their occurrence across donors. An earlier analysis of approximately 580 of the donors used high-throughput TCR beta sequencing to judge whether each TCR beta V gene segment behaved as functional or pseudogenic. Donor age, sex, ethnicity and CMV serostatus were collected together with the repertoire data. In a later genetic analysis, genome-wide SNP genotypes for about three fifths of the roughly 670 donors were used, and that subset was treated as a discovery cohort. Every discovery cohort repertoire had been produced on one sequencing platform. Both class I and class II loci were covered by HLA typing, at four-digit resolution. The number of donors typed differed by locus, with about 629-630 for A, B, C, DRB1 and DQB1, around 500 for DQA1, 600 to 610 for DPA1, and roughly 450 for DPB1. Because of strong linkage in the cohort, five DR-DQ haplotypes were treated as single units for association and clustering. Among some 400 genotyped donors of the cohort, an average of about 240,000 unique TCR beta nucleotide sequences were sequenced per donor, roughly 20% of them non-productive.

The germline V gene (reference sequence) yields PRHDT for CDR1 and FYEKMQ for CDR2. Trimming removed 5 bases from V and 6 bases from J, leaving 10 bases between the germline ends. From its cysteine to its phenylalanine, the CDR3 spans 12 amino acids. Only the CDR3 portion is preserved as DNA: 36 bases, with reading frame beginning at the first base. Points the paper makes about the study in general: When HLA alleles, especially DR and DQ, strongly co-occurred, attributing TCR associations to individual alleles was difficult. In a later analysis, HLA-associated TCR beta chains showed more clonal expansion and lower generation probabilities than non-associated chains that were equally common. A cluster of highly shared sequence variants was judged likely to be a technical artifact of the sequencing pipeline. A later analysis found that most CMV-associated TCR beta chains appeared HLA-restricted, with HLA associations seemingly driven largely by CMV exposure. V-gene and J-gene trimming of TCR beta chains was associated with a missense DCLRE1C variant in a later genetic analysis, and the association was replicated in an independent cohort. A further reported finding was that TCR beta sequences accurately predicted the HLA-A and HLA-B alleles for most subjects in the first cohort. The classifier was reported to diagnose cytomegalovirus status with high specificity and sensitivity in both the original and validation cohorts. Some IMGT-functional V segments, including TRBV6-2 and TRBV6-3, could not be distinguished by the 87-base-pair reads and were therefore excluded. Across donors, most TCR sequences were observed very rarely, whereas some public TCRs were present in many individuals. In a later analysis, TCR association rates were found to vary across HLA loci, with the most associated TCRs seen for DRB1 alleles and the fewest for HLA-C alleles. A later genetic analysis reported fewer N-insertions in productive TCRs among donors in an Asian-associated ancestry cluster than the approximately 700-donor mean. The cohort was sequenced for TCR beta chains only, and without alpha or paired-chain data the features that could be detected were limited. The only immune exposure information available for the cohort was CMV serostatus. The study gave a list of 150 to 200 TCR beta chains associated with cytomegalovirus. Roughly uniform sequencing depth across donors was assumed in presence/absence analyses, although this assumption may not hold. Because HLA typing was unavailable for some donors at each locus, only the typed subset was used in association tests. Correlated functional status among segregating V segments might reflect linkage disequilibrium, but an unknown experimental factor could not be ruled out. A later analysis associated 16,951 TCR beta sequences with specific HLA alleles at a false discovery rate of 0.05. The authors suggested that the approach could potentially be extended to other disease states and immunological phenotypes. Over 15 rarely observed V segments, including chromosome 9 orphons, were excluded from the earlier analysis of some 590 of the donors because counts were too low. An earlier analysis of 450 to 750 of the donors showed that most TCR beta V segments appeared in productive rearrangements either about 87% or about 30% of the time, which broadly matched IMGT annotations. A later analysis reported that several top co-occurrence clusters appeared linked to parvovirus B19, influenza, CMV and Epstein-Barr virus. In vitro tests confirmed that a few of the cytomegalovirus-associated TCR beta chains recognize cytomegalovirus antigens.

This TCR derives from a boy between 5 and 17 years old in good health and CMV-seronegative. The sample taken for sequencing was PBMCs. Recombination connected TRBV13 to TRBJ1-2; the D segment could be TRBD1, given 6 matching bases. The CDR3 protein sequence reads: CASSLGQNGYTF. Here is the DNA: TGTGCCAGCAGCCTTGGACAGAATGGCTACACCTTC.